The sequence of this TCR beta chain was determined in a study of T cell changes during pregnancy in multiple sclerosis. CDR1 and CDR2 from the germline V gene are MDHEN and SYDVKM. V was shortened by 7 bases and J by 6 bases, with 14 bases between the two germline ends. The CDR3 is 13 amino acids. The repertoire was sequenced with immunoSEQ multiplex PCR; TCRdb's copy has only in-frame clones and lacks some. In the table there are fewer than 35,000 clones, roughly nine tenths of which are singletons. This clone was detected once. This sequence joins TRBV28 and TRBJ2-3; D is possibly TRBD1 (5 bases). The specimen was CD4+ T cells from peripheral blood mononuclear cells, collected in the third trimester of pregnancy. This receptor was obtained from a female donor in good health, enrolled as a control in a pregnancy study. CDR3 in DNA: TGTGCCAGCAACAGCAGGGCATTGGATACGCAGTATTTT. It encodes CASNSRALDTQYF.